This TCR beta chain comes out of a study of PD-1 blockade in classical Hodgkin lymphoma (TCRdb year 2020). In terms of the full investigation: Nivolumab dosing was 3 mg/kg intravenously every 2 weeks, continuing until either disease progression or unacceptable toxicity. The study used TCR beta sequencing and CyTOF to define a peripheral blood immune signature of response to PD-1 blockade in classical Hodgkin lymphoma.

The Qiagen DNeasy kit was used to extract genomic DNA both from unsorted PBMCs and from the negatively selected CD4+ and CD8+ fractions. Using primers that anneal to V and J segments, immunoSEQ multiplex PCR amplified the TCR beta CDR3 regions. A synthetic immune receptor repertoire was used to minimize amplification bias, and any remaining bias was removed computationally after sequencing. The study's processing was this. Custom Python scripts were used to quantify repertoire diversity as the Shannon entropy index. Unsorted, CD4+ and CD8+ repertoires were analyzed separately, except for combined analyses in which CD4+ and CD8+ sequences were merged in silico. Clonal expansion was defined as a frequency increase of at least 2-fold after treatment compared with C1D1, and clones undetected at baseline were assigned a pseudocount of 0.5. Singleton clones were defined as clones with 0 or 1 copy at C1D1, and non-singleton clones were defined as clones with 2 or more copies. Clones expanded in unsorted samples were labelled as CD4+, CD8+ or unknown by matching protein sequences in sorted samples from the same patient. Wilcoxon tests were applied to paired samples to test diversity changes from C1D1 to C4D1. As stored in TCRdb, this immuneACCESS dataset retains in-frame rearrangements with V and J assigned. A fraction of the clones does not appear; measured against another copy, unresolved V genes explain less than half of the discrepancy, and the remainder lacks a known reason. V and J calls and clone size come straight from that table; D and trimming were deduced from the DNA. The sample contains approximately 96,000 clones, roughly 91% of them found a single time. Together, the top ten hold 1.5% to 2.5% of the sample.

V is cut back by 1 base and J by 0 bases, with 2 bases in the junction unmatched. Counted from cysteine to phenylalanine, this CDR3 has 17 amino acids. The sequence is cut down to CDR3 DNA, 51 bases in frame from base 1. Via the germline V gene, CDR1 is MGHRA and CDR2 YSYEKL. Notes on this clone: No cognate antigen has been identified for it. The sample holds no much larger clone one base away, and base qualities are not on file.

The sample's time point label is to be understood as: cycle 4 day 1 (C4D1), after less than 7 weeks of nivolumab. Relapse after autologous stem cell transplantation had occurred in all trial patients, and cohorts A, B and C were distinguished by prior brentuximab vedotin exposure. The trial cohort included 45 to 65 patients with relapsed/refractory classical Hodgkin lymphoma, and each patient had a best overall response of complete response, partial response or progressive disease. Trial patients were treated with single-agent nivolumab in the multi-cohort phase II CheckMate 205 trial. An independent review committee assessed best overall response using the 2007 International Working Group response criteria. PBMCs from the trial were collected at three points: immediately before nivolumab initiation (C1D1), and during therapy at cycle 2 day 1 and cycle 4 day 1. Peripheral blood was collected in 8 mL Vacutainer Cell Preparation Tubes, from which PBMCs were isolated by centrifugation and then cryopreserved.

Beyond this particular receptor, the publication reports: The study was restricted to a single clinical trial cohort, and the causes of repertoire differences, possibly disease activity or prior therapy, were left undefined. Baseline TCR diversity was reported as lower in newly diagnosed patients than in healthy donors, and lower still in relapsed/refractory patients. Trial patients with a complete response had baseline diversity similar to that of newly diagnosed patients, while partial responders and progressors had significantly lower diversity. CD4+ but not CD8+ TCR diversity rose significantly by C4D1 (p=0.0027 vs p=0.16), most apparent in complete responders (p=0.02). Lower diversity was observed in patients in whom nivolumab was started less than 1 year after ASCT, and these patients were excluded from later analyses so that confounding by immune reconstitution would be avoided.

The sequence derives from a human donor with classical Hodgkin lymphoma. Specimen: peripheral blood mononuclear cells (PBMCs), collected before the fourth cycle of nivolumab. This receptor chain uses TRBV4-1 and TRBJ2-7; the central 14 bases match TRBD2. The CDR3 protein is CASSQGTSGRSSYEQYF. The DNA sequence is given as TGCGCCAGCAGCCAAGGGACTAGCGGGAGGAGCTCCTACGAGCAGTACTTC.